In this sample, the clone carrying this TCR beta chain turned up a few times. Its specificity is unknown. As to treatment: some 20 received Ad26.COV2.S at low or high dose, single or two shots; roughly five received placebo; per-sample allocation not given. Sample collection was performed on day 63 after the first vaccine or placebo injection. This specimen belongs to a study of Ad26.COV2.S vaccination and SARS-CoV-2 variants. Study outcomes and limitations: Following vaccination, spike-specific CD8+ and CD4+ T cell responses reportedly exhibited substantial breadth.

Assay: immunoSEQ multiplex PCR; the TCRdb copy retains only in-frame clones and omits some. The sample has 250,000 or so clones; around 88% are singletons. Per the germline V gene, CDR1 is SNHLY and CDR2 is FYNNEI. The V and J ends lost 6 bases and 7 bases respectively, with 9 bases between them. The CDR3 length is 11 residues. The source is a person between 18 and 59 years old who received the Ad26.COV2.S COVID-19 vaccine or a placebo. The sample in question was peripheral blood, obtained in a trial of Ad26.COV2.S vaccine versus placebo. The chain employs TRBV2 and TRBJ1-1; D is undetermined. CDR3 sequence (DNA): TGTGCCAGCAGAGAACGATTTGAAGCTTTCTTT. Protein: CASRERFEAFF.